The 10 T cell receptor beta chains listed next were all sequenced from one sample in a study of T cells in Graves' hyperthyroidism and ophthalmopathy (dated by TCRdb to about 2019). Library construction relied on multiplex PCR. Sequencing used an Illumina HiSeq 2000. The TCR beta CDR3 regions were amplified from RNA transcripts. A first-round RT-PCR of the TCR CDR3 used the HTBI primer set with the Qiagen OneStep RT-PCR kit. TCRdb reprocessing: public reads trimmed at Q25 with fastp, clones called with MiXCR, in-frame beta chains kept. Records with the same CDR3 protein are collapsed into one entry carrying the most frequent genes and DNA. The sample yields a few hundred thousand distinct CDR3 sequences; around 13% were counted once. The ten largest make up approximately 15% of the sample. Sequencing was done on a sample of blood. The receptors were gathered from a woman in her thirties or forties with Graves' hyperthyroidism.

The table lists this clonotype with many counts. The V gene is TRBV18, the J gene TRBJ2-7; TRBD2 agrees at 8 bases. This CDR3 contains 16 residues. The germline CDR1 and CDR2 sequences are KGHSH and LQKENI. V shed 0 bases, J shed 0 bases, and the junction held 4 bases outside the gene matches. The CDR3 DNA is TGTGCCAGCTCACCACCGTCCAGCGGGAGCTCCTACGAGCAGTACTTC. Translation: CASSPPSSGSSYEQYF.

The chain uses TRBV6-1 and TRBJ2-3; D is unresolved. The V gene lost 6 bases and the J gene lost 4 bases, with 8 bases spanning the gap. CDR3 length: 12 amino acids. CDR1 MNHNS and CDR2 SASEGT come from the germline V gene. The chain's CDR3 is CASSSDPDTQYF. CDR3 DNA sequence: TGTGCCAGCAGCTCCGACCCAGATACGCAGTATTTT.

This clonotype was observed a single time. The CDR3 is CASSRTEGAGQYF. The CDR3 nucleotides read TGTGCCAGCAGCCGGACGGAGGGCGCCGGGCAGTACTTC. The chain links TRBV9 to TRBJ2-7; D possibly corresponds to TRBD2 (6 bases). The CDR3 loop spans 13 amino acids. CDR1 SGDLS and CDR2 YYNGEE come from the germline V gene. V was cut by 4 bases and J by 9 bases, with 17 bases left in between.

Comments on this clonotype: The junction departs from the called germline gene at one end, perhaps through a read error. This chain joins TRBV6-2 or TRBV6-3 and TRBJ2-1; D is possibly TRBD2 (5 bases). This CDR3 region has 14 residues. CDR1 MNHEY and CDR2 SVGEGT come from the germline V gene. DNA of the CDR3: TGTGCCAGCAGCTTACCCGACTACTACAATGGGCAGTTCTTC. The encoded protein is CASSLPDYYNGQFF.

The V and J genes are TRBV7-9 and TRBJ2-7; 9 positions agree with TRBD2. V was clipped by 6 bases and J by 6 bases; unmatched bases: 6. Germline assignment: CDR1 SEHNR and CDR2 FQNEAQ (reference sequence). The CDR3 runs to 13 residues. CDR3 amino acids: CASRETSGSEQYF. The CDR3 DNA is TGTGCCAGCAGGGAGACTAGCGGTAGCGAGCAGTACTTC.

This clonotype was seen many times. The V and J genes are TRBV20-1 and TRBJ2-7; 10 bases map to TRBD2. The CDR3 extends over 17 amino acids. Trimming removed 0 bases from V and 2 bases from J; junction bases left unmatched: 10. CDR1 is DFQATT and CDR2 is SNEGSKA in the germline V gene (reference sequence). The CDR3 is CSARETSGKRPPYEQYF. CDR3 nucleotides: TGCAGTGCTAGAGAAACTAGCGGGAAGAGGCCGCCCTACGAGCAGTACTTC.

This clonotype came up many times. This chain joins TRBV7-9 and TRBJ2-7; 7 bases align to TRBD1. In germline, CDR1 is SEHNR, CDR2 FQNEAQ (reference sequence). J lost 5 bases, V lost 5 bases, and 6 bases had no gene match. The CDR3 runs 13 residues. CDR3 nucleotide sequence: TGTGCCAGCAGCCTGGGACAGTTCGACGAGCAGTACTTC. Translation: CASSLGQFDEQYF.

This clonotype showed up just a few times. This rearrangement joins TRBV9 to TRBJ1-2, with TRBD1 matching 10 bases. The germline CDR1 and CDR2 sequences are SGDLS and YYNGEE. This CDR3 contains 15 residues. Trimming cost V 4 bases and J 2 bases; bases outside gene matches: 5. The CDR3 spells CASSPQGQGNYGYTF. The CDR3 DNA follows: TGTGCCAGCAGCCCCCAGGGACAGGGGAACTATGGCTACACCTTC.

There are many counts of this clonotype. The chain is built from TRBV9 and TRBJ2-7; no definite D call. The germline CDR1 and CDR2 sequences are SGDLS and YYNGEE. V was cut by 0 bases and J by 3 bases, with 10 bases left in between. The CDR3 consists of 14 residues. The CDR3 region is CASSVGGPLYEQYF. The CDR3 nucleotides are TGTGCCAGCAGCGTAGGCGGCCCTCTCTACGAGCAGTACTTC.

This clonotype showed up many times. The chain has TRBV7-9 and TRBJ2-7; D might be TRBD2 (5 bases). This CDR3 spans 16 amino acids. Germline CDR1 is SEHNR and CDR2 is FQNEAQ (reference sequence). Trimming removed 3 bases at V and 5 bases at J, with 20 bases between. This chain's CDR3 is CASSFQSGMKSDEQYF. Written as DNA, the CDR3 is TGTGCCAGCAGCTTCCAGTCCGGGATGAAATCGGACGAGCAGTACTTC.